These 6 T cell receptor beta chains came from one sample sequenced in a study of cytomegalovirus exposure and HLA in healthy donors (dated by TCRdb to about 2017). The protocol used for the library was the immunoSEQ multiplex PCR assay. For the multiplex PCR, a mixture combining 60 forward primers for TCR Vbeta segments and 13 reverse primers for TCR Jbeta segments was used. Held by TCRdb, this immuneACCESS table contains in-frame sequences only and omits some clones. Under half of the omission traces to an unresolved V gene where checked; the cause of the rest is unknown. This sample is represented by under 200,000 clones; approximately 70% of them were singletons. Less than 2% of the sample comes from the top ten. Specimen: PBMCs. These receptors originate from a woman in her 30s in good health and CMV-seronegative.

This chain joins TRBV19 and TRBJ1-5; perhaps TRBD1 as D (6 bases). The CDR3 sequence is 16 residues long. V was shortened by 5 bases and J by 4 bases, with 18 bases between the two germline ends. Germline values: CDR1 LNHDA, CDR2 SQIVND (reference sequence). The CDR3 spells CASSPHNRQDNQPQHF. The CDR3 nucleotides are TGTGCCAGTAGTCCCCACAACAGACAGGATAATCAGCCCCAGCATTTT.

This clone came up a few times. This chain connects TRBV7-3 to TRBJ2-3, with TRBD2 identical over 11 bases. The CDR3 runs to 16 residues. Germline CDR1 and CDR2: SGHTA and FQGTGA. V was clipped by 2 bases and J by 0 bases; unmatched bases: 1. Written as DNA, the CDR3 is TGTGCCAGCAGCTTACTAGCGGGGGGAAGCACAGATACGCAGTATTTT. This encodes CASSLLAGGSTDTQYF.

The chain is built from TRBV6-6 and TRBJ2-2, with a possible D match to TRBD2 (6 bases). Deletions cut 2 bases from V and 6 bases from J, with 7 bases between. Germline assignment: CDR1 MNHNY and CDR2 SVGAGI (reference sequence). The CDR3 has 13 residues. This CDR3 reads CASSYGEAGELFF. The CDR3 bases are TGTGCCAGCAGTTACGGGGAGGCCGGGGAGCTGTTTTTT.

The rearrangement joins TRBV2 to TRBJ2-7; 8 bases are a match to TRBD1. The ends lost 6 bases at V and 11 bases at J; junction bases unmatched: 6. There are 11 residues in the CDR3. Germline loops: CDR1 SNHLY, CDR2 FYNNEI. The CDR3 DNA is TGTGCCAGCAGGGGGTGGACAGGGAAGTACTTC. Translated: CASRGWTGKYF.

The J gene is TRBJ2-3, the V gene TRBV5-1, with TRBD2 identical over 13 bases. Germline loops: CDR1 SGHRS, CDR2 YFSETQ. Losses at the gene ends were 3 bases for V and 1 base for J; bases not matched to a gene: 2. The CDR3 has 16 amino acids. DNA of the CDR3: TGCGCCAGCAGCTACGGACTAGCGGGGGGCACAGATACGCAGTATTTT. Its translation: CASSYGLAGGTDTQYF.

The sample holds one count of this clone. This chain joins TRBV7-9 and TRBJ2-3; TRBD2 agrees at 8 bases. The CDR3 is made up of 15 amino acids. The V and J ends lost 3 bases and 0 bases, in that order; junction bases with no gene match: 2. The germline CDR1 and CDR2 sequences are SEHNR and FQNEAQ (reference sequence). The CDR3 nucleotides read TGTGCCAGCAGCTTGGCTAGCGGGAGCACAGATACGCAGTATTTT. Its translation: CASSLASGSTDTQYF.